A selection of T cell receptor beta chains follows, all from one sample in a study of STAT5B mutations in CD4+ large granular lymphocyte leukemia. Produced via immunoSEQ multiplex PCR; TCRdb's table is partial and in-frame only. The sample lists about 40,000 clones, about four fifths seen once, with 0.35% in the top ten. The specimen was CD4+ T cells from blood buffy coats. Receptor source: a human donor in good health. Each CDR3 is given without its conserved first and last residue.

CDR3: ASSPDPNNEQF; V: TRBV2
CDR3: ASSFSLGNTQY; V: TRBV27
CDR3: ASSLGEADTEAF; V: TRBV5-1
CDR3: ASTPRQGDYGYT; V: TRBV5-4
CDR3: ASSEYGDKHGYT; V: TRBV25-1
CDR3: AISEGGKETQY; V: TRBV10-3
CDR3: ASSQDGATSGGLYNEQF; V: TRBV4-2
CDR3: AWRVGWDSPLH; V: TRBV30
CDR3: ASSLEGTDTQY; V: TRBV19
CDR3: ASSVSQAGELF; V: TRBV9
CDR3: ASSPRGGVNTEAF; V: TRBV7-9
CDR3: ASSQDPGQGASGYT; V: TRBV4-3
CDR3: ASSLDLNTEAF; V: TRBV5-1
CDR3: ASSLDFGNYGYT; V: TRBV5-4
CDR3: ASNTPGTEAF; V: TRBV7-3
CDR3: ASSYPNTEAF; V: TRBV19
CDR3: ASSLVDSDGYT; V: TRBV7-9
CDR3: AWKETSTDTQY; V: TRBV30
CDR3: ASSPFDTEAF; V: TRBV7-9
CDR3: ASSLDNYGYT; V: TRBV28
CDR3: ASSLVGQGYGYT; V: TRBV11-1
CDR3: ASSQYLAGVSSTDTQY; V: TRBV4-1
CDR3: AWGYTGATEAF; V: TRBV30
CDR3: ASSQDGGKGVSYNSPLH; V: TRBV4-3
CDR3: SVELAGGQSRPGELF; V: TRBV29-1
CDR3: ASSQGLAGADTQY; V: TRBV4-3
CDR3: ASSLATRGRRNTEAF; V: TRBV5-1
CDR3: ASSLEGASPLH; V: TRBV7-2
CDR3: ASSLGGQATQY; V: TRBV11-2
CDR3: ASGLNSGTEAF; V: TRBV12-5
CDR3: ASSPRRGVGYEQY; V: TRBV18
CDR3: AISESRGRGYNYGYT; V: TRBV10-3
CDR3: ASSGTGGQGQPQH; V: TRBV7-9
CDR3: ASSVGGDRAYEQY; V: TRBV9
CDR3: ASSLVAGPNYGYT; V: TRBV5-6
CDR3: ASRGFSNTGELF; V: TRBV19
CDR3: ASRTGQGSGQPQH; V: TRBV27
CDR3: AISGTGGPRSSPLH; V: TRBV10-3
CDR3: ASNKQGFSSGNTIY; V: TRBV30
CDR3: ASRWGTSSLSNQPQH; V: TRBV2
CDR3: ASSLSTWTGGITDTQY; V: TRBV5-1
CDR3: AWSGVGNTIY; V: TRBV30
CDR3: ASSLEGFNEKLF; V: TRBV7-8
CDR3: ASSTNRGGEQF; V: TRBV19
CDR3: ASSKRLAGTTDTQY; V: TRBV9
CDR3: ASSSWTSGRAGSYNEQF; V: TRBV13
CDR3: ASSALGLPSYEQY; V: TRBV6-1
CDR3: ASSTRTSGGSDTQY; V: TRBV5-1
CDR3: ASSQDPSQPQH; V: TRBV4-1
CDR3: APGGYSVLDYEQY; V: TRBV14
CDR3: SVVQGDYGYT; V: TRBV29-1
CDR3: ASSDSGLAADTQY; V: TRBV6-4
CDR3: ASSFSLDSLFTDTQY; V: TRBV7-8
CDR3: ASSYYPYEQF; V: TRBV7-2
CDR3: AIRAAASTREKLF; V: TRBV10-3
CDR3: ASSVGLAGGPTRMETQY; V: TRBV2
CDR3: ASSLPAGANVLT; V: TRBV11-2
CDR3: ASSRALQETQY; V: TRBV4-1
CDR3: ASSLSGSGNQETQY; V: TRBV7-8